This TCR beta chain was found in a study of cytomegalovirus exposure and HLA in healthy donors (dated by TCRdb to 2016 to 2017). Study-level background: An earlier analysis of some 600 of the donors reported about 260 Gb of sequence data and 90 million to 120 million unique TCR beta sequences obtained from approximately 180 million T cells. Roughly 300 gigabases of sequencing data and 78 million or so unique TCR sequences were included in an early release covering under 650 HLA-typed donors. Of the roughly 410 genotyped donors, roughly 80% were placed in the genetic ancestry cluster associated with self-reported Caucasian donors. The study aimed to test whether cataloging public T cell receptors could reveal signatures of past pathogen exposure. The T cell repertoires of 550 to 850 subjects were profiled by immunosequencing and related to cytomegalovirus serostatus. Besides the first cohort of 550 to 750 subjects, a separate validation cohort made up of around 120 different subjects was used. The study combined high-throughput TCR immunosequencing, statistical association of individual TCRs with disease status, and machine learning to predict cytomegalovirus infection status. To study patterns of TCR occurrence, a later analysis re-analyzed previously published TCR beta repertoires from 550 to 800 donors and added high-resolution HLA genotyping. Rather than drawing on any new phenotypic data, the later analysis identified candidate immune exposures from TCR beta sequences and the way those sequences occurred across donors. An earlier analysis of nearly 600 of the donors applied high-throughput TCR beta sequencing to assess whether each TCR beta V gene segment acted as functional or pseudogenic. Alongside the repertoire data, information on donor age, sex, ethnicity and CMV serostatus was compiled. A later genetic analysis took genome-wide SNP genotypes for about 55% of the 666 donors and used that subset as a discovery cohort. All discovery cohort repertoires had been generated using a single sequencing platform. HLA typing covered class I and class II loci at four-digit resolution. The number of donors typed differed by locus, with 629-630 for A, B, C, DRB1 and DQB1, roughly 520 for DQA1, 600 to 610 for DPA1, and 450 to 480 for DPB1. Because of strong linkage in the cohort, five DR-DQ haplotypes were treated as single units for association and clustering. Across 300 to 500 genotyped donors of the cohort, an average of roughly 230,000 unique TCR beta nucleotide sequences per donor were sequenced, and roughly 20% of those sequences were non-productive.

General conclusions and limits of the study: An earlier analysis of some 560 of the donors showed that most TCR beta V segments appeared in productive rearrangements either about 87% or about 30% of the time, which broadly matched IMGT annotations. In a later analysis, the rate of TCR association differed among HLA loci, with DRB1 alleles having the most associated TCRs and HLA-C alleles having the fewest. In a later analysis, HLA-associated TCR beta chains were found to be more clonally expanded and to have lower generation probabilities than equally common non-associated chains. According to the authors, the approach could potentially be generalized to other disease states and immunological phenotypes. A few of the identified cytomegalovirus-associated TCR beta chains were confirmed in vitro to be specific for cytomegalovirus antigens. Strong co-occurrence of HLA alleles, especially DR and DQ, made assigning TCR associations to individual alleles difficult. The sequencing pipeline was judged likely to have produced a cluster of highly shared sequence variants as a technical artifact. Because the 87-base-pair reads could not distinguish some IMGT-functional V segments, including TRBV6-2 and TRBV6-3, those segments were excluded. The study listed over 150 TCR beta chains as associated with cytomegalovirus. Several of the top co-occurrence clusters appeared to be linked to parvovirus B19, influenza, CMV and Epstein-Barr virus, according to a later analysis. CMV serostatus was the only immune exposure information available for the cohort. While some public TCRs were present in many individuals, most TCR sequences turned up only very rarely across donors. A further reported finding was that TCR beta sequences accurately predicted the HLA-A and HLA-B alleles for most subjects in the first cohort. Because HLA typing was missing for some donors at each locus, association tests included only the typed subset. A later analysis found that most CMV-associated TCR beta chains appeared HLA-restricted, with HLA associations seemingly driven largely by CMV exposure. A later analysis associated about 16,000 TCR beta sequences with specific HLA alleles at a false discovery rate of 0.05. The classifier was reported to diagnose cytomegalovirus status with high specificity and sensitivity in both the original and validation cohorts. Correlated functional status among segregating V segments might reflect linkage disequilibrium, but an unknown experimental factor could not be ruled out. Only TCR beta chains were sequenced in this cohort, and the absence of alpha or paired-chain data limited detectable features. An association between a missense DCLRE1C variant and V-gene and J-gene trimming of TCR beta chains was found in a later genetic analysis and replicated in an independent cohort. Presence/absence analyses assumed roughly uniform sequencing depth across donors, an assumption that may not hold. According to a later genetic analysis, donors in an Asian-associated ancestry cluster had fewer N-insertions in productive TCRs than the approximately 670-donor mean. Roughly 17 rarely observed V segments, including chromosome 9 orphons, were excluded from the earlier analysis of about 500 of the donors because counts were too low.

The library was built by means of the immunoSEQ multiplex PCR assay. A mixture of 60 forward primers for TCR Vbeta segments and 13 reverse primers for TCR Jbeta segments was used in the multiplex PCR. The CDR3 region of rearranged TCR beta genes was amplified from genomic DNA with a multiplex PCR assay. The Illumina HiSeq System was used to sequence the amplified TCR beta libraries as 87-base-pair reads. In the paper's pipeline: In a later analysis, 70 million to 95 million unique TCR beta chains were counted across the roughly 700 repertoires, and some 10 million of these chains were shared by at least two donors. A nearest-neighbor algorithm error-corrected the raw reads and collapsed the reads into unique sequences, merging closely related sequences to remove PCR and sequencing errors. CDR3 sequences were aligned to IMGT reference sequences to assign V, D and J gene segments. For a sequence to be retained, a match of at least six nucleotides to both a V gene segment and a J gene segment was required. A rearrangement was called productive if the CDR3 had no stop codons and remained in frame with V and J, and every other rearrangement was called non-productive. Following IMGT convention, CDR3 was defined as the stretch from the second conserved V-encoded cysteine up to the conserved J-encoded phenylalanine. The earlier analysis of some 600 of the donors excluded sequences that lacked an unambiguous match to a single V gene segment. An earlier analysis of fewer than 750 of the donors classified V segments as functional when productive rearrangements were above 56.7% and as segregating when the standard deviation between donors was above 5%. To diagnose cytomegalovirus status from the catalog of TCR beta chain sequences, a statistical classification framework was built. A later analysis assigned V and J genes by comparing TCR nucleotide sequences with IMGT/GENE-DB human TR gene sequences. A later analysis assigned CDR3 sequences and most-parsimonious VDJ recombination scenarios with the TCRdist pipeline. In a later analysis, each TCR beta chain was defined by its CDR3 amino acid sequence together with its V-gene family, and reads without a unique V-gene family were excluded. In a later analysis, 450 to 600 highly shared, low-generation-probability nucleotide sequences were removed to address suspected cross-contamination and a sequencing artifact. A later analysis calculated a clonal expansion index for each public chain from normalized within-repertoire ranks of inferred template counts. In a later analysis, generation probabilities were computed with a VDJ recombination model fitted to out-of-frame rearrangements, and the resulting probabilities were checked against IGoR. Hypergeometric tests were used in a later analysis to score TCR-TCR, TCR-HLA and TCR-CMV co-occurrence, with a repertoire-size bias correction applied to the TCR pairs. A later analysis estimated false discovery rates by permuting HLA or CMV assignments 20 times. In a later analysis, co-occurring TCRs were grouped with DBSCAN, and TCRdist sequence similarity was added when clustering was performed within HLA-allele-positive subsets. Repertoires with fewer than 30,000 or more than 120,000 public chains, plus five repertoires with anomalous nucleotide sharing, were excluded from co-occurrence clustering. The source is immuneACCESS, and TCRdb retained only in-frame sequences with V and J called. Part of the clones is not carried over; for the studies checked, unresolved V genes explain less than half of this, and the remainder is unexplained. The DNA gave D and trimming, while V, J and clone size come from that table. This sample comprises about 89,000 clones, about 85% of them detected only once. The ten top clones hold about 7.7% of the sample.

Concerning this clone itself: This clone's antigen is unknown. No base-level quality is on record; no much larger clone is a single base apart.

Trimming removed 5 bases from V and 1 base from J; the gene matches leave 7 bases unexplained. The CDR3 runs 15 residues from the cysteine to the phenylalanine. CDR3 DNA only is kept here, 45 bases in frame from base 1. CDR1 and CDR2, per the germline V gene (reference sequence), are LNHNV and YYDKDF. The cohort was made up of 666 healthy bone marrow donors. At the time of sampling, all cohort members were nominally healthy, though unrecorded immune exposures were likely present. The donor tested CMV seropositive, placing the donor among the 289 seropositive members of the cohort. A peripheral blood sample was provided by each donor, and peripheral blood mononuclear cells were used for TCR beta sequencing. The Qiagen DNeasy Blood Extraction Kit was used to extract genomic DNA from the blood cell samples.

The sequence was obtained from a middle-aged man in good health and CMV-seropositive. The sequencing sample was made of PBMCs. Recombination connected TRBV15 to TRBJ1-2; 7 nucleotides in the junction match TRBD1. The DNA sequence is given as TGTGCCACCAGCCTTGGGACAGATTTTAACTATGGCTACACCTTC. The resulting protein is CATSLGTDFNYGYTF.